The following is a T cell receptor beta chain sequence with its context. In this sample, this clonotype turned up many times. Which antigen it targets is not known. No quality values exist for individual bases; no much larger clone is one base distant. This specimen belongs to a study of spatial heterogeneity in lung cancer (dated by TCRdb to the late 2010s). Notes on the research overall: More beta-chain than alpha-chain transcripts were consistently detected, likely reflecting higher beta-chain transcript abundance. The study quantitatively compared TCR alpha and beta repertoires across multiple tumor regions, matched nontumor lung and blood in non-small cell lung cancer. At surgery, 220 tumor regions, approximately 64 matched nontumor lung samples and 56 PBMC samples were TCR-sequenced for both alpha and beta chains. In the raw uncorrected reads, each unique combination of TCR and UMI appeared more than ten times on average. TCR repertoire features were related to nonsynonymous mutation counts determined by whole-exome sequencing of tumor tissue. The study at large found these results: Ubiquitous expanded tumor TCRs were found in blood more often at tumor resection than at routine follow-up. Additional single-cell paired TCR alpha and beta sequencing was considered necessary to confirm, at a functional level, the hypothesis that regional TCRs recognize regional mutations.

The sample's time point label, in plain terms: sample taken at primary tumor resection. TCR sequencing used whole RNA extracted from tumor and nontumor lung tissue, or from cryopreserved PBMC samples, without cell sorting. The donors were fewer than 90 patients from the lung TRACERx cohort who had early-stage, untreated non-small cell lung cancer. Patients were selected for TCR sequencing only if sufficient RNA was available from at least two tumor regions. Preparation of the library involved 5' RACE. The sequencer listed for this sample is NextSeq 500. To allow correction of PCR and sequencing errors, the TCR library protocol tagged every TCR cDNA molecule with a unique molecular identifier. From the authors' description of their analysis: Decombinator tools were used for TCR identification, UMI-based error correction and CDR3 extraction. Expanded TCRs were defined as those above a frequency of 2 per 1,000, corresponding to the top 1% of the tumor frequency distribution. Renyi diversity was calculated using the R vegan package after each repertoire was subsampled 100 times to 5,000 TCRs. CDR3 similarity networks were constructed using string-kernel similarity of amino acid triplets, with links drawn between CDR3s whose pairwise similarity was above 0.82. TCRdb ran its own pipeline on the public reads, namely fastp trimming at Q25 and MiXCR clone calling, and kept in-frame beta chains. Each CDR3 protein appears once, grouped with its most common genes and DNA. TCRdb, not the original authors, processed these V and J calls. The sample table records about 36,000 distinct CDR3 sequences; around 5% of these occur just once. Of the sample, 25% to 35% falls within the top ten clones.

Sequenced here: PBMCs, sampled at surgery. The receptor was isolated from a female donor with early-stage non-small cell lung cancer.

The encoded CDR3 is CASSIDIGGGDEQFF. The DNA reads as follows: TGTGCCAGTAGTATAGACATAGGTGGGGGTGATGAGCAGTTCTTC. The rearrangement combines TRBV19 with TRBJ2-1; the D region is possibly TRBD1 or TRBD2, each matching across 5 bases. A distance of 14 bases separates the germline ends of V and J, which lose 0 bases and 8 bases respectively. The CDR3 runs 15 amino acids, cysteine and phenylalanine included. Only the CDR3 DNA is retained, 45 bases long and in frame from the first base. The germline V gene encodes CDR1 LNHDA and CDR2 SQIVND (reference sequence).